The rows below give T cell receptor beta chains drawn from one sample of a study of blood T cell repertoires in COVID-19. Sequencing was performed with immunoSEQ multiplex PCR; in TCRdb, only in-frame clones are kept and a portion is missing. The sample yields tens of thousands of clones, 70% to 90% seen once. Sample: peripheral blood. The source of these receptors is a human donor with acute or convalescent COVID-19. The donor label of this sample is uncertain. CDR3s include the opening cysteine and the closing phenylalanine or tryptophan.

J gene,V gene,CDR3 protein
TRBJ2-4,TRBV20-1,CSASPRIRGTAKNIQYF
TRBJ2-7,TRBV6-6,CASSYGEGYEQYF
TRBJ2-2,TRBV4-1,CASSQEGTSGRRRMFF
TRBJ2-2,TRBV27,CASRGTSNTGELFF
TRBJ1-6,TRBV7-9,CASSPGSENSPLHF
TRBJ2-3,TRBV6-5,CASRERGARLKQYF
TRBJ2-1,TRBV6-5,CAIGGTELYNEQFF
TRBJ1-4,TRBV6-6,CAILGGEKLFF
TRBJ1-1,TRBV11-2,CASSFQGALIAFF
TRBJ2-5,TRBV20-1,CSASTAGGQETQYF
TRBJ2-3,TRBV18,CASSPSYPTDTQYF
TRBJ1-4,TRBV7-8,CASSFRPGGQTNEKLFF
TRBJ2-5,TRBV9,CASSVAPGSEETQYF
TRBJ1-4,TRBV19,CASSRDRDLEKLFF
TRBJ2-3,TRBV10-3,CAIRIAGGHTDTQYF
TRBJ2-5,TRBV19,CASRDREETQYF
TRBJ1-1,TRBV5-4,CASSLSRSSSAEAFF
TRBJ1-1,TRBV7-3,CASSPAGGGTEAFF
TRBJ2-1,TRBV7-3,CASSTGLESSQFF
TRBJ2-1,TRBV28,CASSVPGLVFEQFF
TRBJ2-6,TRBV7-9,CASSPGTEISGANVLTF
TRBJ2-3,TRBV7-8,CASRAAGYSTDTQYF
TRBJ2-7,TRBV28,CASTRKQGYEQYF
TRBJ2-1,TRBV5-1,CASSPGGTGRWNEQFF
TRBJ2-5,TRBV5-4,CASSLAGGETQYF